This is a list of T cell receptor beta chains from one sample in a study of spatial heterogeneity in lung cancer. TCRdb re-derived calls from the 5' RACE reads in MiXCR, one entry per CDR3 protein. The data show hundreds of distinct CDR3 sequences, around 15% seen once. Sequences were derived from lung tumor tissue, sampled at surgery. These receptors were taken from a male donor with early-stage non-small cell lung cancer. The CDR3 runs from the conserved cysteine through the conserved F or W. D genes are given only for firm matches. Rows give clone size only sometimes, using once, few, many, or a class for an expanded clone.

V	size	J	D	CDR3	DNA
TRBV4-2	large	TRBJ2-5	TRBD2	CASSQDYGGETQYF	TGTGCCAGCAGCCAAGACTACGGGGGGGAGACCCAGTACTTC
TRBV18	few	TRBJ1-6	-	CASSPTSDSPLHF	TGTGCCAGCTCACCGACAAGTGATTCACCCCTCCACTTT
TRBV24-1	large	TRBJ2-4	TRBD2	CATNPEGEGSIAKNIQYF	TGTGCCACCAACCCCGAAGGGGAGGGGTCAATAGCCAAAAACATTCAGTACTTC
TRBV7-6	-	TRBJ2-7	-	CASSPTYGLDEQYF	TGTGCCAGCAGCCCGACCTATGGTCTCGACGAGCAGTACTTC
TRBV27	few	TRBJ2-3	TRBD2	CASSRRGVSSTDTQYF	TGTGCCAGCAGTCGCCGGGGGGTCTCTAGCACAGATACGCAGTATTTT
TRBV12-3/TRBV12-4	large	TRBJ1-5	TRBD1	CASSTGTGINQPQHF	TGTGCCAGCAGTACCGGGACAGGCATCAATCAGCCCCAGCATTTT
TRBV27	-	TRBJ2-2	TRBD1	CASSSGQANTGELFF	TGTGCCAGCAGCTCCGGACAGGCGAACACCGGGGAGCTGTTTTTT
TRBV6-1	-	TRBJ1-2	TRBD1	CASRMTGGSIGYTF	TGCGCCAGCAGGATGACAGGGGGCTCTATTGGCTACACCTTC
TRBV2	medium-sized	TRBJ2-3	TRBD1	CASSSGTASTDTQYF	TGTGCCAGCAGCAGTGGGACAGCTAGCACAGATACGCAGTATTTT
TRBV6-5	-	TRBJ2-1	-	CASSYVGSYNEQFF	TGTGCCAGCAGTTACGTGGGCTCCTACAATGAGCAGTTCTTC
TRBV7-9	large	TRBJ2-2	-	CASSKGFANTGELFF	TGTGCCAGCTCCAAGGGCTTCGCGAACACCGGGGAGCTGTTTTTT
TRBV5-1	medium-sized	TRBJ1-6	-	CASRAKDSPLHF	TGCGCCAGCAGGGCTAAGGATTCACCCCTCCACTTT
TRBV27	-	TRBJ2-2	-	CASSRRGGTGELFF	TGTGCCAGCAGTAGGAGGGGCGGGACCGGGGAGCTGTTTTTT
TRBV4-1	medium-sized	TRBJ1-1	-	CASSQGSTASNTEAFF	TGCGCCAGCAGCCAAGGGTCGACAGCCTCGAACACTGAAGCTTTCTTT
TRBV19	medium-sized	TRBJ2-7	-	CASSRSQRGTQTYEQYF	TGTGCCAGTAGTCGATCTCAGAGGGGCACCCAAACCTACGAGCAGTACTTC
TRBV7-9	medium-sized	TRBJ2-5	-	CASSLVAVQETQYF	TGTGCCAGCAGCTTAGTCGCCGTCCAAGAGACCCAGTACTTC
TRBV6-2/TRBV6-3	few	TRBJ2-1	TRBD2	CASSYGTSGRQGEQFF	TGTGCCAGCAGTTACGGGACTAGCGGGAGGCAGGGTGAGCAGTTCTTC
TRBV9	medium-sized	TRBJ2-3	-	CASSSGSQGADTQYF	TGTGCCAGCAGCTCCGGGAGTCAGGGGGCAGATACGCAGTATTTT
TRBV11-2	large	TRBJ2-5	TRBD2	CASSLDPPGGARETQYF	TGTGCCAGCAGCTTAGATCCCCCCGGGGGGGCCAGGGAGACCCAGTACTTC
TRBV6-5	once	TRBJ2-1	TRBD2	CASSPISSGRSNEQFF	TGTGCCAGCAGTCCCATCTCCAGCGGGAGATCGAATGAGCAGTTCTTC
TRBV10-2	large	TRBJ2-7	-	CASSAAGYTSEQYF	TGCGCCAGCAGTGCGGCAGGGTATACCTCCGAGCAGTACTTC
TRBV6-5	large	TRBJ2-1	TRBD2	CASSYSGLADYNEQFF	TGTGCCAGCAGTTACTCCGGACTAGCGGACTACAATGAGCAGTTCTTC
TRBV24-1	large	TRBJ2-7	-	CATSSTGKTYEQYF	TGTGCCACCAGTTCCACAGGTAAAACCTACGAGCAGTACTTC
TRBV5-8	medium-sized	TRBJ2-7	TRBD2	CASSLGLAGDLYEQYF	TGTGCCAGCAGCCTTGGACTAGCGGGGGACCTCTACGAGCAGTACTTC
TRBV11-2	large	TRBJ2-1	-	CASSRTSEQFF	TGTGCCAGCAGCAGGACGTCGGAGCAGTTCTTC
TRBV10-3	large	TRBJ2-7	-	CAIRGTGSYEQYF	TGTGCCATCAGGGGGACTGGCTCCTACGAGCAGTACTTC
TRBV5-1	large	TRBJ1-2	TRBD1	CASSPSTGSNNGYTF	TGCGCCAGCAGCCCGTCGACAGGGAGCAATAATGGCTACACCTTC
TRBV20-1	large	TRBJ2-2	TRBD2	CSAQSILAGNTGELFF	TGCAGTGCTCAGTCAATCCTAGCGGGAAACACCGGGGAGCTGTTTTTT
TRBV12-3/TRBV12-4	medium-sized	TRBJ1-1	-	CASSLAEWIPEAFF	TGTGCCAGCAGTTTAGCGGAGTGGATCCCTGAAGCTTTCTTT
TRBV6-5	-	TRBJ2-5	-	CASSSGTGSETQYF	TGTGCCAGCAGTTCCGGGACGGGCTCAGAGACCCAGTACTTC
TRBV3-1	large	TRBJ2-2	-	CASTRLNTGELFF	TGTGCCAGCACCCGACTTAACACCGGGGAGCTGTTTTTT
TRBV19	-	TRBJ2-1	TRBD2	CASQSGGAFEQFF	TGTGCCAGTCAAAGCGGGGGGGCCTTTGAGCAGTTCTTC
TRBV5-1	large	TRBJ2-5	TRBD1	CASSSGTGGVRETQYF	TGCGCCAGCAGTTCCGGGACAGGGGGCGTCAGGGAGACCCAGTACTTC
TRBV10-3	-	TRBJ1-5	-	CAISEGQGGRRNQPQHF	TGTGCCATCAGTGAGGGGCAGGGTGGACGTCGGAATCAGCCCCAGCATTTT
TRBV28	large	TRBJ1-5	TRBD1	CASSCDRVDPQHF	TGTGCCAGCAGTTGTGACAGGGTAGATCCCCAGCATTTT
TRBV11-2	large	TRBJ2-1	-	CASSLENRDDEQFF	TGTGCCAGCAGCTTAGAGAACAGGGACGATGAGCAGTTCTTC
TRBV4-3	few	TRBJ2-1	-	CASSQDFGRGYNEQFF	TGCGCCAGCAGCCAAGATTTCGGCCGGGGTTACAATGAGCAGTTCTTC
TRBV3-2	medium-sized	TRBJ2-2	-	CASTRGGELFF	TGTGCCAGCACCAGGGGCGGGGAGCTGTTTTTT
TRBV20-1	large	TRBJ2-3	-	CSGTTFTTDTQYF	TGCAGTGGCACAACCTTCACTACAGATACGCAGTATTTT
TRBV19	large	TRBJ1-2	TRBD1	CASSPSRGPGYGYTF	TGTGCCAGTAGTCCTTCCAGGGGGCCCGGCTATGGCTACACCTTC
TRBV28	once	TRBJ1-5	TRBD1	CATLDRGLYQPQHF	TGTGCCACCCTCGACAGGGGGCTTTATCAGCCCCAGCATTTT
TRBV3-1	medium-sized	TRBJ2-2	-	CASSQTFGELFF	TGTGCCAGCAGCCAAACGTTTGGGGAGCTGTTTTTT
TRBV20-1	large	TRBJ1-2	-	CSASLAWRSYGYTF	TGCAGTGCTAGTCTGGCATGGAGAAGCTATGGCTACACCTTC
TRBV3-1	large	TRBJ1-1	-	CASSQDMGTEAFF	TGTGCCAGCAGCCAAGATATGGGAACTGAAGCTTTCTTT
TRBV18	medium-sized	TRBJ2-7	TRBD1	CASSPDRGSEQYF	TGTGCCAGCTCACCAGACAGGGGCTCCGAGCAGTACTTC
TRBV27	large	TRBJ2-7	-	CASSYGDSYEQYF	TGTGCCAGCAGTTACGGTGACTCCTACGAGCAGTACTTC
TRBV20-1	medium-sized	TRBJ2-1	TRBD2	CSATRGLANEQFF	TGCAGTGCGACCAGGGGACTAGCCAATGAGCAGTTCTTC
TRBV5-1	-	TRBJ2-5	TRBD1	CASRGTAQETQYF	TGCGCCAGCAGAGGGACAGCCCAAGAGACCCAGTACTTC
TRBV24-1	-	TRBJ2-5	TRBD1	CATSDPTGTGGRETQYF	TGTGCCACCAGTGATCCGACCGGGACAGGTGGTCGAGAGACCCAGTACTTC
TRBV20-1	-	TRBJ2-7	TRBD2	CSARLDGRKTGEQYF	TGCAGTGCTAGACTCGACGGGAGGAAGACGGGAGAGCAGTACTTC
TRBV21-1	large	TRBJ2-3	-	CASSGGRKENSTDTQYF	TGTGCCAGCAGCGGAGGACGGAAGGAAAATAGCACAGATACGCAGTATTTT
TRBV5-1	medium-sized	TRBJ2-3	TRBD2	CASSLGTSGGSSTDTQYF	TGCGCCAGCAGCTTAGGGACTAGCGGGGGGTCGAGCACAGATACGCAGTATTTT
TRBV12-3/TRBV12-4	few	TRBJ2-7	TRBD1	CASRLDGTGSYEQYF	TGTGCCAGCAGGCTAGACGGGACAGGGTCCTACGAGCAGTACTTC